The text below deals with one TCR beta chain. Its antigen has not been determined. No qualities accompany the bases; no much larger clone lies one base away. TCRbeta CDR3 regions were amplified from genomic DNA by means of the immunoSEQ Assay, a bias-controlled multiplex PCR. Per the source publication's procedure: Within the assay, amplification of reference gene primers was used to estimate how many nucleated cells each sample contained. To quantify the absolute abundance of each unique TCRbeta CDR3 rearrangement, sequence reads were collapsed and filtered. For each sample, productive Simpson clonality was calculated by taking the square root of Simpson's diversity index across productive rearrangements. As stored in TCRdb, this immuneACCESS dataset retains in-frame rearrangements with V and J assigned. A fraction of the clones does not appear; measured against another copy, unresolved V genes explain less than half of the discrepancy, and the remainder lacks a known reason. The DNA gave D and trimming, while V, J and clone size come from that table. Counted in this sample were around 40,000 clones; approximately 79% of them appeared once. In total, the top ten clones hold roughly 30% of the sample.

The CDR3 runs 16 residues from the cysteine to the phenylalanine. Just the 48-base CDR3 DNA is kept, in frame starting at base 1. CDR1 and CDR2 are read off the germline V gene as MGHRA and YSYEKL. The V end gives up 3 bases and the J end 6 bases, leaving 4 bases in the junction not matched to a gene. This sample is part of a study of blood T cell repertoires in COVID-19 (TCRdb year 2020). Regarding the research as a whole: Collaborator samples came from the United States, Italy and Spain and covered acute and convalescent phases of COVID-19. Subjects who had been exposed to COVID-19, were actively infected with it, or had recovered from it provided the deeply sampled blood TCRbeta repertoires that made up the dataset. Samples were obtained from the ongoing ImmuneRACE study (first 160 participants) and from approximately 1,200 subjects provided by 6 global collaborators. A de-identified subject ID, COVID-19 status, age in years and sex were almost always included in the sample metadata. A freely available public database, intended as a resource for researchers studying the immune response to SARS-CoV-2, is where the repertoires were released. The material from the prospective study consisted of cDNA or gDNA derived from T cells, B-cell-depleted T cells, or PBMCs. Where available, HLA class I and class II types were obtained from metadata supplied by the sample provider rather than from assay-based typing.

Broader findings and caveats from the paper: How much clinical and demographic metadata was included differed by source and by participant, and the metadata was provided uncurated.

Each collaborating institution followed its own protocols to collect whole blood in K2EDTA tubes. For TCRbeta analysis, collaborators shipped samples in one of three forms: frozen whole blood, isolated PBMCs, or DNA extracted from either of those sample types. Sequencing input: peripheral blood. This receptor was obtained from a woman over 75 with acute or convalescent COVID-19. This sequence uses TRBV4-1 and TRBJ2-1; 14 central nucleotides agree with TRBD2. The bases read TGCGCCAGCAGCCAGGAGACTAGCGGGGGGGGCAATGAGCAGTTCTTC. Its translation reads: CASSQETSGGGNEQFF.